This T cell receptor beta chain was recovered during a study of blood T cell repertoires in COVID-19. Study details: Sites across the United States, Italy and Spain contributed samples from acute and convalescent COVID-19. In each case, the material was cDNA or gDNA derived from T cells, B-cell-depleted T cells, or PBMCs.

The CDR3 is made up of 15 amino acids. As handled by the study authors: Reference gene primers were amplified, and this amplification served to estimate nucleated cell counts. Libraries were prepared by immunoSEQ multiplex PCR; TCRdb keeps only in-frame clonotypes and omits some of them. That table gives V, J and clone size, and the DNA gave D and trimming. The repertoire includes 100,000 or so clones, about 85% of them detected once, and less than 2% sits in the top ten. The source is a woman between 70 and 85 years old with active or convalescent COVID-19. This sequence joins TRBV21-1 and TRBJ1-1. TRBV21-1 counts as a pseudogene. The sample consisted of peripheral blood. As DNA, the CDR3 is TGTGCCAGCAGCAAGGGCGGGGGCGGAAACACTGAAGCTTTCTTT. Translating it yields CASSKGGGGNTEAFF.